Listed here is a single TCR beta chain. The data are from a study of control samples from healthy donors and cancer patients. Data came from immunoSEQ multiplex PCR; TCRdb stores just in-frame clones and leaves some out. This table has roughly 120,000 clones, about 95% appearing once. CDR1 is SGDLS, CDR2 YYNGEE, per germline. After removal of 6 bases from V and 2 bases from J, the junction contained 11 bases not matched to a gene. The CDR3 is 16 residues long. The J gene is TRBJ2-3, the V gene TRBV9; 8 bases align to TRBD2. The clonotype originates from a young man in good health. Input material: blood. The CDR3, as DNA: TGTGCCAGCACCTCGGAGGAGCGGGGGCCCACAGATACGCAGTATTTT. Translation: CASTSEERGPTDTQYF.